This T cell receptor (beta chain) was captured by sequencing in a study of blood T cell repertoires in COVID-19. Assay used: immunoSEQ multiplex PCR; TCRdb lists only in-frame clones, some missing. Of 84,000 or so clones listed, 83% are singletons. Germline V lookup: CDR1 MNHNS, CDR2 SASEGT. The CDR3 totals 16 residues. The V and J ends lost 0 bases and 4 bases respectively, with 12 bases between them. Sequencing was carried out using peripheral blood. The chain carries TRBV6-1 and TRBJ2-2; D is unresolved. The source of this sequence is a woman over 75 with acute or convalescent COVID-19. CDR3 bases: TGTGCCAGCAGTGAAGCGCATACTATGCTCACCGGGGAGCTGTTTTTT. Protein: CASSEAHTMLTGELFF.